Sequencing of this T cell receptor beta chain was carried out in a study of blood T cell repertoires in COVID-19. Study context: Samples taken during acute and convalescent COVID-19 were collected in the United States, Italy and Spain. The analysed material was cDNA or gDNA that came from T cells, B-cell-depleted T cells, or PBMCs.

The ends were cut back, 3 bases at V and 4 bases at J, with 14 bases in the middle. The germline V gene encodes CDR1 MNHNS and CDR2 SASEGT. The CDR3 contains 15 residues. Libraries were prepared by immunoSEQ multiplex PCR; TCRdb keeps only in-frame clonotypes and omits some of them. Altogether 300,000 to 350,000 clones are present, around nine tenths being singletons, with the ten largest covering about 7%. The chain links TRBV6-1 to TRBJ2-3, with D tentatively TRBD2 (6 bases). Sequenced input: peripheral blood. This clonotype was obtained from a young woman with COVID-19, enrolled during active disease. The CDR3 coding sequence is TGTGCCAGCAGTGAGAATTTATGGAGGGCAGATACGCAGTATTTT. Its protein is CASSENLWRADTQYF.